This T cell receptor (beta chain) stems from a study of tumor and adjacent non-tumor tissue in lung cancer. For the study at large: The cohort had about a dozen adenocarcinoma, a couple of squamous cell and 1 small cell patients.

RNA was extracted from bulk tissue without any cell sorting. Of note for this clonotype: The antigen is unknown. Compared with germline, one end of the junction differs, possibly owing to a read error.

Study-wide results and caveats: Significantly higher TCR diversity was found in tumor than normal lung. Shorter survival was associated with higher TCR diversity in tumors. Normal lung showed higher cumulative top 100 clone frequency than tumor.

TCRbeta libraries were built with three rounds of nested PCR, modified from ARM-PCR. TCRdb re-derived calls from the multiplex PCR reads in MiXCR, one entry per CDR3 protein. The data hold tens of thousands of distinct CDR3 sequences, with around 70% observed a single time. Germline-derived CDR1 and CDR2 are SGHDT and YYEEEE. This CDR3 contains 16 residues. This TCR derives from a woman aged 40 to 50 with non-small cell lung cancer. Sequenced input: lung tumor tissue. The V gene is TRBV5-6, the J gene TRBJ2-3, with D tentatively TRBD2 (6 bases). CDR3 DNA sequence: TGTGTCAGCAGCTTGGGAGCGGGCGTTGAGAGAGATACGCAGTATTTT. This sequence encodes CVSSLGAGVERDTQYF.